This TCR beta chain was obtained from a study of cytomegalovirus exposure and HLA in healthy donors. Study-wide points: Presence/absence analyses took donor sequencing depth as roughly uniform. Productive rates of about 90% or about 30% were seen for most TCR beta V segments in an earlier analysis.

Concerning this clone itself: Antigen unknown.

In the PCR, 60 Vbeta and 13 Jbeta primers were used. Assay: immunoSEQ multiplex PCR; the TCRdb copy retains only in-frame clones and omits some. The repertoire holds 65,000 to 100,000 clones, with roughly 85% as singletons. The TCR comes from a female donor in good health and CMV-seronegative. The source material was PBMCs.

Here the CDR3 reads CASSLTRNTEAFF. The DNA for the CDR3 is TGTGCCAGCAGCCTCACAAGGAACACTGAAGCTTTCTTT. The genes are TRBV4-2 and TRBJ1-1; D is unresolved. V shed 4 bases and J shed 1 base, with 7 bases lying between them. The CDR3 contains 13 residues. Per germline, CDR1 LGHNA and CDR2 YNFKEQ.